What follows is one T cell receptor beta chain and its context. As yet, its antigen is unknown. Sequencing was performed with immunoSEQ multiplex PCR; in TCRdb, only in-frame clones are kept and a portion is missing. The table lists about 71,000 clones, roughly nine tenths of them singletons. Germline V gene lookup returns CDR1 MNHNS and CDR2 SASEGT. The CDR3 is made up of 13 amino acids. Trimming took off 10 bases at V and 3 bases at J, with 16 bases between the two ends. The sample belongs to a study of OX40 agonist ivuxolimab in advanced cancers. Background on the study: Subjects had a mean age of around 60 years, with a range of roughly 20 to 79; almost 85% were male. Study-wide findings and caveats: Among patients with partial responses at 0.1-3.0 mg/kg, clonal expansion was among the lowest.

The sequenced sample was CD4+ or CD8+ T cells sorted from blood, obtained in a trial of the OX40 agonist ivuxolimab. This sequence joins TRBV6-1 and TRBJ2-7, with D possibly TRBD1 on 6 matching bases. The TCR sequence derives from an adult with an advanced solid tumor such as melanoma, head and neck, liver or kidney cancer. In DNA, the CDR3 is TGTGCCATTGATCCGACAGGTATCTACGAGCAGTACTTC. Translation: CAIDPTGIYEQYF.